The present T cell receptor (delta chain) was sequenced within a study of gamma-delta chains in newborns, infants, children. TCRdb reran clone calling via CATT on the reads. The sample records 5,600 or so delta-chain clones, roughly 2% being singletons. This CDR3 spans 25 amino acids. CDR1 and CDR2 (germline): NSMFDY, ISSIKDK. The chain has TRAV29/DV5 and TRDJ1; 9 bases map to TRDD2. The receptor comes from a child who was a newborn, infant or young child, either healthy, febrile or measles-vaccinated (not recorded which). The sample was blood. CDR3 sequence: CSAKIGPSYVSSSRYRFMYTDKLIF. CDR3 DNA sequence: TGTTCCGCGAAAATTGGGCCTTCCTACGTCTCTTCTTCTCGATACCGTTTTATGTACACCGATAAACTCATCTTT.